Sequencing of this T cell receptor beta chain was carried out in a study of memory CD4+ T cells and cytomegalovirus serostatus. Notes on the study in general: CD4+ memory repertoires contained about 40% of the roughly 160 reported CMV TCRbeta sequences.

Germline V gene sequence: CDR1 MDHEN, CDR2 SYDVKM. CDR3 length: 15 amino acids. V lost 7 bases and J lost 3, with 19 bases in between. The table came from immunoSEQ multiplex PCR; TCRdb's copy has only in-frame clones and leaves some out. The table shows 45,000 to 60,000 clones, with around 78% occurring only once. The sort gate was single viable CD3+CD4+CD8-CD45RO+ cells for memory CD4+ T cells. Notes on this clone: The antigen is undetermined.

This rearrangement joins TRBV28 to TRBJ2-7, with D possibly TRBD2 on 6 matching bases. The clonotype comes from an adult in good health and CMV-seronegative. Material: memory CD4+ T cells from blood. CDR3 region: CASTLRGTGDYEQYF. In nucleotides, the CDR3 is TGTGCCAGCACCCTCCGCGGGACTGGTGACTACGAGCAGTACTTC.